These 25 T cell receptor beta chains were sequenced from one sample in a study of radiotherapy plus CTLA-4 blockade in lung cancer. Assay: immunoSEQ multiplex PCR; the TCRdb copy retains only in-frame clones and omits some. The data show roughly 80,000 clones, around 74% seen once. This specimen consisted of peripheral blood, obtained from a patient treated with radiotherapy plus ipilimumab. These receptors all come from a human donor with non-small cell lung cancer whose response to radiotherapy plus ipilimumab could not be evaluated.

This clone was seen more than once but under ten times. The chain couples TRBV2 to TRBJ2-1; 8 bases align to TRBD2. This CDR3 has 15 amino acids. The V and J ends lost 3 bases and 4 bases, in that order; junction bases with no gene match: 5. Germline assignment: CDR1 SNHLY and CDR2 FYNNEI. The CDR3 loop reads CASSDKREWYNEQFF. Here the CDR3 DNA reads TGTGCCAGCAGTGACAAGCGGGAGTGGTACAATGAGCAGTTCTTC.

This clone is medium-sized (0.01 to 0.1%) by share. The chain's CDR3 is CASSQTNYGYTF. The CDR3 DNA is TGTGCCAGCAGTCAGACTAACTATGGCTACACCTTC. The chain has TRBV21-1 and TRBJ1-2; TRBD1, the table's D call, was not compared with the DNA. TRBV21-1 is assigned pseudogene status. The CDR3 covers 12 residues.

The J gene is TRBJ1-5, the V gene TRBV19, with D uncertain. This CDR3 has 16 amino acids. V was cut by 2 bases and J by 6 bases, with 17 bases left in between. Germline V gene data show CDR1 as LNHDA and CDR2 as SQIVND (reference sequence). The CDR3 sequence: CASSIIWSGSSQPQHF. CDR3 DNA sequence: TGTGCCAGTAGTATAATATGGTCGGGGAGTAGTCAGCCCCAGCATTTT.

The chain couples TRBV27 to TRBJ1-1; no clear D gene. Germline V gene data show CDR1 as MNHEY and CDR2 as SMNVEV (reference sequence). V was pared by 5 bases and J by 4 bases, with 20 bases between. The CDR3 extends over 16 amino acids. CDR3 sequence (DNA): TGTGCCAGCAGTCCACGCCTACCCAGGTCGACCACTGAAGCTTTCTTT. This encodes CASSPRLPRSTTEAFF.

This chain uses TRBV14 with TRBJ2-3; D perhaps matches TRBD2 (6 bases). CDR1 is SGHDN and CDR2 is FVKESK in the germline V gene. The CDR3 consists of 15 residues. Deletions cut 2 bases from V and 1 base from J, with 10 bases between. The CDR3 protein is CASSQWLARTDTQYF. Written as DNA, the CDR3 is TGTGCCAGCAGCCAATGGCTAGCGCGCACAGATACGCAGTATTTT.

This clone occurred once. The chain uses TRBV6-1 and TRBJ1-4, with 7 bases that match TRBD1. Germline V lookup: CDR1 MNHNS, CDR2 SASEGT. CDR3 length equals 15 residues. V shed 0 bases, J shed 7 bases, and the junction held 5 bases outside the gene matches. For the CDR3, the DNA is TGTGCCAGCAGTGAAGCTGGGGCAGGGGGTGAAAAACTGTTTTTT. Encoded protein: CASSEAGAGGEKLFF.

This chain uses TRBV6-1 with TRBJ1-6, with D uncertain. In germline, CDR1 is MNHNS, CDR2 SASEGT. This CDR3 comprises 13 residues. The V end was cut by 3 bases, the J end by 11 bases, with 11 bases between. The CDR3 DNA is TGTGCCAGCAGTGAGGAGGTCCATGCACCCCTCCACTTT. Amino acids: CASSEEVHAPLHF.

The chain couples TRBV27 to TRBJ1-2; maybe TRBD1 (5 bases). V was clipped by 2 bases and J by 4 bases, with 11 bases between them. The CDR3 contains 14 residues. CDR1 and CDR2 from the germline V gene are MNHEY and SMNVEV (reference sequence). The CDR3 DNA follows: TGTGCCAGCAGTTTAGGGCCGCAGGGCTATGGCTACACCTTC. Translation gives CASSLGPQGYGYTF.

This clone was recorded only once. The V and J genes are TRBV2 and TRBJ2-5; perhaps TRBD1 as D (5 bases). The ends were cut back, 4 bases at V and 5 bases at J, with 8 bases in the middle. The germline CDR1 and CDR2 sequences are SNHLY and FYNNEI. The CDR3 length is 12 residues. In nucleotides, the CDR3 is TGTGCCAGCAGTGTCCAGGGTGAGACCCAGTACTTC. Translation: CASSVQGETQYF.

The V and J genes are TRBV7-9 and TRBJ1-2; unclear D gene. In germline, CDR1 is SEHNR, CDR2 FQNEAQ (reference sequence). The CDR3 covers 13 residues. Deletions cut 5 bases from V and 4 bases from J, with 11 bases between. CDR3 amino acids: CASSPLGVYGYTF. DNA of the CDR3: TGTGCCAGCAGCCCCCTCGGGGTCTATGGCTACACCTTC.

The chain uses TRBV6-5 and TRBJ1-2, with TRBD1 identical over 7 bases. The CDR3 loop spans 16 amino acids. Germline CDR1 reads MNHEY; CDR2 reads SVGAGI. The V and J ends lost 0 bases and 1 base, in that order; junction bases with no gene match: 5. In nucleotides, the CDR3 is TGTGCCAGCAGTTACTCGACTAACAGGGGTAACTATGGCTACACCTTC. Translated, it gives CASSYSTNRGNYGYTF.

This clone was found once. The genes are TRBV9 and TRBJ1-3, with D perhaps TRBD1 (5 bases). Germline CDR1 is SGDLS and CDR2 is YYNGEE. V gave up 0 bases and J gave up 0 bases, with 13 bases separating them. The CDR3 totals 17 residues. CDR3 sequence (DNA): TGTGCCAGCAGCGTAGATCCGGGAGGGGCCTCTGGAAACACCATATATTTT. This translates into CASSVDPGGASGNTIYF.

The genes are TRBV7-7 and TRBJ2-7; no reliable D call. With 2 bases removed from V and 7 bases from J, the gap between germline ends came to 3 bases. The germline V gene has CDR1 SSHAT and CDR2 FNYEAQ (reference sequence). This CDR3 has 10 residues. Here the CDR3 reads CASSLYEQYF. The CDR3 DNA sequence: TGTGCCAGCAGCTTATATGAGCAGTACTTC.

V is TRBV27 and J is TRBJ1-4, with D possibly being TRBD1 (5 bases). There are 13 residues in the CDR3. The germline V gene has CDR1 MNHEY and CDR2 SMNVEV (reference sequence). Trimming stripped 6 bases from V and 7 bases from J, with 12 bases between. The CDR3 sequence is CASRRQGGEKLFF. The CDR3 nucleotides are TGTGCCAGCAGGAGGCAGGGAGGTGAAAAACTGTTTTTT.

The CDR3 region is CASSLYGEGNTEAFF. The CDR3 coding sequence is TGTGCCAGCAGCTTATATGGGGAGGGGAACACTGAAGCTTTCTTT. This chain connects TRBV7-9 to TRBJ1-1; unclear D gene. The CDR3 has 15 residues. The ends were cut back, 2 bases at V and 1 base at J, with 11 bases in the middle. Germline-derived CDR1 and CDR2 are SEHNR and FQNEAQ (reference sequence).

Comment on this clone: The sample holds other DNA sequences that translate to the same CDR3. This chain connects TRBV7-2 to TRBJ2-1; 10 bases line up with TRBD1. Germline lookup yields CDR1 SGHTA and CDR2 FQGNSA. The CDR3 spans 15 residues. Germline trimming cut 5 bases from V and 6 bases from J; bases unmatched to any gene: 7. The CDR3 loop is CASSPDRGRLNEQFF. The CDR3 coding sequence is TGTGCCAGCAGCCCTGACAGGGGGCGCCTCAATGAGCAGTTCTTC.

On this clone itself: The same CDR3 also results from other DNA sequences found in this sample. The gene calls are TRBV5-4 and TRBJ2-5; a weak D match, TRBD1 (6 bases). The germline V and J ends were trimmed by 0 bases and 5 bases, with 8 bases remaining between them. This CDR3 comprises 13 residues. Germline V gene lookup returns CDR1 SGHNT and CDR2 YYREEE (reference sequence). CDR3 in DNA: TGTGCCAGCAGCTTGGGGGGGCGGGAGACCCAGTACTTC. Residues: CASSLGGRETQYF.

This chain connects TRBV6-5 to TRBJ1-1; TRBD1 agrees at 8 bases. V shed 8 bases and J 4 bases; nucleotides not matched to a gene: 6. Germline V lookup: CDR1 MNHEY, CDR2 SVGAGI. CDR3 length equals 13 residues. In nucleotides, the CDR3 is TGTGCCAGCGGGATAACAGGGGGCACTGAAGCTTTCTTT. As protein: CASGITGGTEAFF.

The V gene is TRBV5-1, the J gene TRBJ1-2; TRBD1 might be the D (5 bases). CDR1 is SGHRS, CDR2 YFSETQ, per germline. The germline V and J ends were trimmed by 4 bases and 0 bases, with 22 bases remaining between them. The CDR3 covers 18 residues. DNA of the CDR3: TGCGCCAGCAGCCCCAGGTCCCAGGGACCGGGAGCTAACTATGGCTACACCTTC. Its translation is CASSPRSQGPGANYGYTF.

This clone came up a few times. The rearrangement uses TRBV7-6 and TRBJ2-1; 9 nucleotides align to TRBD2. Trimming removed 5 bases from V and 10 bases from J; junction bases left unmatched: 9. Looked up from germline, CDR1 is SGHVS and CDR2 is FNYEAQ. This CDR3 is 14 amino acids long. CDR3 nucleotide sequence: TGTGCCAGCAGCCAAGCGGAGGGACTAGCAGAGCAGTTCTTC. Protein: CASSQAEGLAEQFF.

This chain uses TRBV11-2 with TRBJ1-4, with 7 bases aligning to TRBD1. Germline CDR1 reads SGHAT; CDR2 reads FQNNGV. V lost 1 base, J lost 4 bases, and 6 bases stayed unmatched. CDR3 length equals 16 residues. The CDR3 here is CASSLARDRNNEKLFF. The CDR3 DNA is TGTGCCAGCAGCTTAGCCCGGGACAGAAATAATGAAAAACTGTTTTTT.

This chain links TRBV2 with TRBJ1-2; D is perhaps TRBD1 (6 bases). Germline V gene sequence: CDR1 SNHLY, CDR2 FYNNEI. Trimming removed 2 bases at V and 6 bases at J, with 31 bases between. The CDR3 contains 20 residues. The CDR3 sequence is CASSEFGGFRWAGGLNGYTF. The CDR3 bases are TGTGCCAGCAGTGAATTCGGTGGTTTCCGATGGGCTGGGGGCCTCAATGGCTACACCTTC.

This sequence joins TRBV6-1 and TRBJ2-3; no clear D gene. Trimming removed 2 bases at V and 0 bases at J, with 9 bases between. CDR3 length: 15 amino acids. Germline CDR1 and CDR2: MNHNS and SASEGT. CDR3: CASSELASSTDTQYF. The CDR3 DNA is TGTGCCAGCAGTGAACTGGCCTCTAGCACAGATACGCAGTATTTT.

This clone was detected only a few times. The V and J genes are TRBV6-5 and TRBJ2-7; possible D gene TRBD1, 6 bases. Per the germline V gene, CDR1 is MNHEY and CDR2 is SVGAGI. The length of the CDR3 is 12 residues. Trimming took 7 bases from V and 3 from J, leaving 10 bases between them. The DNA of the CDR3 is TGTGCCAGCAACAGGGACCGCTACGAGCAGTACTTC. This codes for CASNRDRYEQYF.

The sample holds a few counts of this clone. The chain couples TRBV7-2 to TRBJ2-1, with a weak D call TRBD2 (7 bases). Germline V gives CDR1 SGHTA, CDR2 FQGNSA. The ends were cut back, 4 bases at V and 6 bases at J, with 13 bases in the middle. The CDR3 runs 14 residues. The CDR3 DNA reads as TGTGCCAGCAGCTCTCCCGGGGGGCGCAATGAGCAGTTCTTC. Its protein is CASSSPGGRNEQFF.